This T cell receptor (beta chain) appears in the sequencing data of a study of blood T cell repertoires in COVID-19. Profiling relied on immunoSEQ multiplex PCR, and the TCRdb table lists in-frame clones only, not all of them. The sample includes roughly 400,000 clones, roughly 88% of them seen just once. In germline, CDR1 is SNHLY, CDR2 FYNNEI. V dropped 0 bases and J dropped 4; count of bases not matched to a gene: 10. The CDR3 runs 18 residues. Participants, roughly 18 to 90 years old, spanned under 25 US areas. Clinical history reported by participants formed the basis on which cohorts were assigned. The study recruited exposed participants who had met a COVID-19 case within 2 weeks before entry.

This TCR was sampled from a woman aged 18-29 years who had been exposed to COVID-19. The chain links TRBV2 to TRBJ2-7, with TRBD1 identical over 12 bases. Sequencing was carried out using PBMCs or T cells enriched from blood (not recorded which). The CDR3 loop reads CASSEALLMGQGAYEQYF. Here the CDR3 DNA reads TGTGCCAGCAGTGAAGCGCTTCTGATGGGACAGGGGGCATACGAGCAGTACTTC.